One and the same sample provided the 3 T cell receptor beta chains below, sequenced in a study of blood T cell repertoires in COVID-19. The assay was immunoSEQ multiplex PCR, and TCRdb's table has in-frame clones only and misses some. The sample shows roughly 74,000 clones, about 89% of them seen only once. Input material: PBMCs or T cells enriched from blood (not recorded which). These receptor sequences come from a woman between 45 and 65 years old with acute COVID-19.

The CDR3 here is CASSAMGQGNEKLFF. CDR3 nucleotides: TGTGCCAGCAGCGCAATGGGACAGGGTAATGAAAAACTGTTTTTT. The chain uses TRBV7-9 and TRBJ1-4; 9 bases map to TRBD1. Germline V CDR1 and CDR2: SEHNR, FQNEAQ (reference sequence). V dropped 5 bases and J dropped 4; count of bases not matched to a gene: 5. The CDR3 is 15 amino acids.

The rearrangement uses TRBV11-3 and TRBJ1-2; D not resolved. Trimming left V 5 bases short and J 0 bases short, with 16 bases between. This CDR3 contains 16 residues. Germline CDR1 is SGHNT and CDR2 is YENEEA. The CDR3 DNA is TGTGCCAGCAGCCTTCGACAAAACCAAGCTAACTATGGCTACACCTTC. The encoded protein is CASSLRQNQANYGYTF.

The chain couples TRBV7-9 to TRBJ1-4, with 8 nucleotides matching TRBD1. The CDR3 is 15 residues long. CDR1 and CDR2 from the germline V gene are SEHNR and FQNEAQ (reference sequence). With V trimmed by 6 bases and J by 8 bases, 11 bases remained unmatched. The CDR3 protein is CASSYTDRDREKLFF. The CDR3 DNA is TGTGCCAGCAGTTATACGGACAGGGATCGAGAAAAACTGTTTTTT.